A selection of T cell receptor beta chains follows, all from one sample in a study of regulatory T cells in long-lasting Graves disease. TCRdb recomputed calls from the multiplex PCR reads with MiXCR, one row per CDR3 protein. The sample shows some 370,000 distinct CDR3 sequences, 12% of them seen only once. The sample was also linked to a second study, of T cells in Graves' hyperthyroidism and ophthalmopathy.

The material was peripheral blood mononuclear cells (PBMCs), obtained at new diagnosis, from a patient treated with antithyroid drugs. The receptors here all came from a woman under 30 with Graves disease. The CDR3 runs from the conserved cysteine through the conserved F or W. A D gene is named only where the DNA matches it firmly. For some rows the clone size is stated as once, few or many, or as a class when expanded; others skip it.

>many|TRBV20-1|TRBJ2-3|NA
TGCAGTGCTTCCAGGACAGTGAGCACAGATACGCAGTATTTT
CSASRTVSTDTQYF
>NA|TRBV2|TRBJ2-1|TRBD2
TGTGCCAGCAGTGGGGGTAGCGGGAACAATGAGCAGTTCTTC
CASSGGSGNNEQFF
>NA|TRBV9|TRBJ2-1|NA
TGTGCCAGCAGCGTAGTTTATGGACTTACTAACAATGAGCAGTTCTTC
CASSVVYGLTNNEQFF
>many|TRBV2|TRBJ1-1|NA
TGTGCCAGCAGTGAGGTACCCGGGGGGCAGGCTGAAGCTTTCTTT
CASSEVPGGQAEAFF
>many|TRBV6-9|TRBJ1-1|NA
TGTGCCAGCAGTTATGTCCAGGGCTGGAACACTGAAGCTTTCTTT
CASSYVQGWNTEAFF
>many|TRBV28|TRBJ2-2|NA
TGTGCCAGCAGTACCGGGGCCGGGGAGCTGTTTTTT
CASSTGAGELFF
>many|TRBV11-2|TRBJ2-5|TRBD2
TGTGCCAGCAGACAAGCGGGGGGTCTTCAAGAGACCCAGTACTTC
CASRQAGGLQETQYF
>many|TRBV28|TRBJ2-2|NA
TGTGCCACCAGAGTGTTAAGGGATCACACCGGGGAGCTGTTTTTT
CATRVLRDHTGELFF
>many|TRBV28|TRBJ2-3|TRBD2
TGTGCCAGCAGTTTAGGAGCGGGACTAGCGGGAGAAAATGCAGATACGCAGTATTTT
CASSLGAGLAGENADTQYF
>many|TRBV30|TRBJ1-2|NA
TGTGCCTGGAAGGAGGGGAACTATGGCTACACCTTC
CAWKEGNYGYTF
>many|TRBV12-5|TRBJ1-1|NA
TGTGCTAGTGGTTTGCTTGGGGGTTGGAACACTGAAGCTTTCTTT
CASGLLGGWNTEAFF
>many|TRBV7-8|TRBJ1-1|TRBD1
TGTGCCAGCAGCTCGACAGGGGCAGCTTTCTTT
CASSSTGAAFF
>many|TRBV7-2|TRBJ2-3|TRBD2
TGTGCCAGCAGCCTAGCGGAGCGCACAGATACGCAGTATTTT
CASSLAERTDTQYF
>many|TRBV12-3/TRBV12-4|TRBJ1-1|TRBD1
TGTGCCAGCAGTTGGACAGGTGGCACTGAAGCTTTCTTT
CASSWTGGTEAFF
>many|TRBV20-1|TRBJ2-1|NA
TGCAGTGCTCCAACAGCATTAAACTCCTACAATGAGCAGTTCTTC
CSAPTALNSYNEQFF
>many|TRBV7-3|TRBJ1-2|NA
TGTGCCAGCAGTGAGAACGTGGAAGCCGATGGCTACACCTTC
CASSENVEADGYTF
>NA|TRBV12-3/TRBV12-4|TRBJ1-6|NA
TGTGCCAGCAGGGTGGGCGGCTTTTCACCCCTCCACTTT
CASRVGGFSPLHF
>many|TRBV5-4|TRBJ2-7|NA
TGTGCCAGCAGCTTCGAAACTAGCCAGGATGAGCAGTACTTC
CASSFETSQDEQYF
>few|TRBV5-5|TRBJ2-3|TRBD2
TGTGCCAGCAGCCCCGGGCATACTAGCGGATCGTACACAGATACGCAGTATTTT
CASSPGHTSGSYTDTQYF
>few|TRBV20-1|TRBJ2-5|NA
TGCAGTGCTGGAGGGACAGACCAAGAGACCCAGTACTTC
CSAGGTDQETQYF
>few|TRBV20-1|TRBJ2-2|NA
TGCAGTGCTAGAGATGTGGCAGAGATTACCGGGGAGCTGTTTTTT
CSARDVAEITGELFF
>NA|TRBV4-3|TRBJ2-3|TRBD2
TGCGCCAGCAGCCAGGGGGAGGGAGGGGCCACAGATACGCAGTATTTT
CASSQGEGGATDTQYF
>many|TRBV11-2|TRBJ2-1|NA
TGTGCCAGCAGCTTAGAGACAGGTTACAATGAGCAGTTCTTC
CASSLETGYNEQFF
>many|TRBV11-2|TRBJ2-7|NA
TGTGCCAGCAGGCCTCCGGGACGGAGCTCCTACGAGCAGTACTTC
CASRPPGRSSYEQYF
>few|TRBV12-3/TRBV12-4|TRBJ2-6|TRBD1
TGTGCCAGCAGTTTAGGGACAGGGGAGGGTGGTGGTTTGGGTAGGGCCAACGTCCTGACTTTC
CASSLGTGEGGGLGRANVLTF
>many|TRBV20-1|TRBJ2-2|NA
TGCAGTGCTAAGAACAGGGTAGCGAACACCGGGGAGCTGTTTTTT
CSAKNRVANTGELFF
>many|TRBV12-3/TRBV12-4|TRBJ2-5|NA
TGTGCCAGCAGTTTATTGTCTCCCCAAGAGACCCAGTACTTC
CASSLLSPQETQYF
>many|TRBV28|TRBJ1-3|NA
TGTGCCAGCAGCCCAAACTACTCTGGAAACACCATATATTTT
CASSPNYSGNTIYF
>many|TRBV28|TRBJ2-7|NA
TGTGCCAGCACTTCACTTGGGCTCTCCTACGAGCAGTACTTC
CASTSLGLSYEQYF
>NA|TRBV29-1|TRBJ1-1|NA
TGCAGCGTGGCATCGAACACTGAAGCTTTCTTT
CSVASNTEAFF
>many|TRBV28|TRBJ2-1|NA
TGTGCCGGGTCGGAGGGTACGTGGAATGAGCAGTTCTTC
CAGSEGTWNEQFF
>many|TRBV5-1|TRBJ2-3|TRBD2
TGCGCCAGCGGATGGACTAGTGGTAGTACGCAGTATTTT
CASGWTSGSTQYF
>many|TRBV20-1|TRBJ1-2|NA
TGCAGTGCTTACCCAGGGATCGGGGGCTACACCTTC
CSAYPGIGGYTF
>many|TRBV6-5|TRBJ1-6|NA
TGTGCCAGCAGTTGGACGGGAGGGTCCTATAATTCACCCCTCCACTTT
CASSWTGGSYNSPLHF
>many|TRBV5-1|TRBJ1-1|TRBD1
TGCGCCAGCAGCAAGATCCCAGGGGGCACTGAAGCTTTCTTT
CASSKIPGGTEAFF
>many|TRBV7-9|TRBJ1-5|TRBD1
TGTGCCAGCAGCTTGTCCGGGACAGGGTTGGATCAGCCCCAGCATTTT
CASSLSGTGLDQPQHF
>NA|TRBV3-1|TRBJ2-5|NA
TGTGCCAGCAGCCCCGACCCCCCGGGGGCCGGAGAGACCCAGTACTTC
CASSPDPPGAGETQYF
>many|TRBV12-3/TRBV12-4|TRBJ1-5|TRBD1
TGTGCCAGCAGTTTATCAAGGGGGGGGACAGTGCTGCATTTT
CASSLSRGGTVLHF
>few|TRBV7-2|TRBJ1-3|NA
TGTGCCAGCAGCTTAAGCAGGTCCTCTGGAAACACCATATATTTT
CASSLSRSSGNTIYF
>many|TRBV5-4|TRBJ1-2|TRBD1
TGTGCCAGCAGCTTGGCCCCCGGGACAGATAGCTATGGCTACACCTTC
CASSLAPGTDSYGYTF
>few|TRBV4-1|TRBJ1-5|NA
TGCGCCAGCAGCCAAGGTAGCCGGAATCAGCCCCAGCATTTT
CASSQGSRNQPQHF
>many|TRBV6-9|TRBJ1-1|TRBD1
TGTGCCAGCAGTTACCAGGGGGGACACACTGAAGCTTTCTTT
CASSYQGGHTEAFF
>few|TRBV12-3/TRBV12-4|TRBJ2-7|NA
TGTGCCAGCAGTTTGGCTTCGTTGCTCGAGCAGTACTTC
CASSLASLLEQYF
>NA|TRBV20-1|TRBJ1-2|NA
TGCAGTGCCATACGGGTCCAGGGTTGGTATGGCTACACCTTC
CSAIRVQGWYGYTF
>many|TRBV12-3/TRBV12-4|TRBJ1-4|NA
TGTGCCAGCAGCCCCGGGGGGGGGATGGCCGGTAATGAAAAACTGTTTTTT
CASSPGGGMAGNEKLFF
>many|TRBV27|TRBJ2-7|NA
TGTGCCAGCACCCCTTTCGAGGGTTCCTACGAGCAGTACTTC
CASTPFEGSYEQYF
>NA|TRBV29-1|TRBJ2-1|NA
TGCAGCGTTATGACGGTGGGCTATGAGCAGTTCTTC
CSVMTVGYEQFF
>few|TRBV10-3|TRBJ1-5|NA
TGTGCCATCAGTGAGTCAAGGAAAGGGGTTAGCAATCAGCCCCAGCATTTT
CAISESRKGVSNQPQHF
>few|TRBV7-3|TRBJ1-1|NA
TGTGCCAGCAGCTTAACAGGCTACACTGAAGCTTTCTTT
CASSLTGYTEAFF
>NA|TRBV7-9|TRBJ2-1|TRBD2
TGTGCCAGCAGCTTGGGGAAGACTAGCGGGACTGACAATGAGCAGTTCTTC
CASSLGKTSGTDNEQFF
>many|TRBV15|TRBJ2-7|NA
TGTGCCACCAGCAGAGAGCGGGCGTCCTACGAGCAGTACTTC
CATSRERASYEQYF
>many|TRBV6-1|TRBJ2-7|NA
TGTGCCAGCAGTGCACAAGGGACTTTCAGCTCCTACGAGCAGTACTTC
CASSAQGTFSSYEQYF
>many|TRBV4-3|TRBJ1-1|NA
TGCGCCAGCAGCCAAGGAACAGGACGTTACACTGAAGCTTTCTTT
CASSQGTGRYTEAFF
>few|TRBV12-3/TRBV12-4|TRBJ2-2|TRBD2
TGTGCCAGCAGTTTCAGGGAGGGCACCGGGGAGCTGTTTTTT
CASSFREGTGELFF
>NA|TRBV3-2|TRBJ2-7|NA
TGTGCCAGCAGCCAAGTGAGCGGACTCTACGAGCAGTACTTC
CASSQVSGLYEQYF
>many|TRBV13|TRBJ2-5|TRBD1
TGTGCCAGCAGCTTTGACAGGGTCGGCCAAGAGACCCAGTACTTC
CASSFDRVGQETQYF
>many|TRBV3-1|TRBJ2-1|TRBD2
TGTGCCAGCAGCCAAGTCCCTAGCGGGCTCATCTCCTACAATGAGCAGTTCTTC
CASSQVPSGLISYNEQFF
>NA|TRBV5-1|TRBJ2-7|NA
TGCGCCAGCGGGCCTCTTAAGGCCACCTACGAGCAGTACTTC
CASGPLKATYEQYF
>many|TRBV14|TRBJ2-5|TRBD2
TGTGCCAGCAGCCTCCGGGACTACAAAGAGACCCAGTACTTC
CASSLRDYKETQYF